This T cell receptor (beta chain) was sequenced for a study of response to subunit inactivated influenza vaccine. General study findings and limits: Few additional T cells are recruited per seasonal influenza vaccination, authors suggested.

One entry per CDR3 protein, called by TCRdb with MiXCR from the RT-PCR reads. Here the sample spans 650,000 to 800,000 distinct CDR3 sequences, about 15% being singletons. Turning to this clonotype: The antigen is unknown.

The CDR3 loop spans 14 amino acids. The V gene's germline CDR1 is SQVTM and CDR2 ANQGSEA. Trimming shortened V by 6 bases and J by 1 base, and 14 bases separated the two germline ends. The chain couples TRBV29-1 to TRBJ2-3; D is ambiguous. This clonotype was obtained from a man in his forties or fifties who received an inactivated influenza vaccine. The sample was PBMCs from blood, taken around 14 days before vaccination. CDR3 in amino acids: CSVQSKFGTDTQYF. The CDR3 nucleotides read TGCAGCGTCCAGTCCAAGTTTGGCACAGATACGCAGTATTTT.